The present entry profiles one T cell receptor beta chain with its context. TCRdb recomputed calls from the 5' RACE reads with MiXCR, one row per CDR3 protein. The profile shows over 60,000 distinct CDR3 sequences, roughly 4.5% of them singletons. The data were obtained in a study of neurological immune-mediated disorders. V was shortened by 3 bases and J by 2 bases, with 26 bases between the two germline ends. The CDR3 is made up of 21 amino acids. This receptor was taken from a woman aged 70-85 years with multiple sclerosis. V and J are TRBV12-3 or TRBV12-4 and TRBJ2-6; a weak D match, TRBD2 (6 bases). Sequencing input: PBMCs. CDR3: CASSFGGWFGRAGTGANVLTF. Here the CDR3 DNA reads TGTGCCAGCAGTTTTGGGGGATGGTTCGGGCGGGCGGGGACTGGGGCCAACGTCCTGACTTTC.